This T cell receptor (beta chain) appears in the sequencing data of a study of T cells after yellow fever vaccination. In the study overall: Fractions of limited cellularity were prepared by means of SMART-Seq v4 Ultra Low Input.

The TCR cDNA carried a universal primer site and UMIs from 5'RACE template switching. TCRdb re-called the 5' RACE reads through MiXCR, storing one row per CDR3 protein. The sample lists about 240,000 distinct CDR3 sequences, about 3.5% seen once, with under 20% in the top ten. This clonotype was recorded many times. The antigen is not known. General study results and limits: Post-booster samples contained most primary-vaccination clones (about 96% CD4, 70% to 90% CD8).

The specimen comprised PBMCs, sampled 15 days after the yellow fever booster vaccination. This receptor was obtained from a man aged 18 to 35 who received the YFV17D yellow fever vaccine.

CDR3 residues: CAISESTGGNTIYF. The DNA of the CDR3 is TGTGCCATCAGTGAGTCGACAGGAGGAAACACCATATATTTT. The V and J genes are TRBV10-3 and TRBJ1-3; D is perhaps TRBD1 (6 bases). V lost 0 bases and J 4 bases, leaving 7 bases between the germline ends. The CDR3 loop spans 14 amino acids. From germline, CDR1 is ENHRY and CDR2 SYGVKD.